This T cell receptor beta chain was documented in a study of cytomegalovirus exposure and HLA in healthy donors. The germline V gene encodes CDR1 SGDLS and CDR2 YYNGEE. The CDR3 extends over 15 amino acids. V shed 3 bases, J shed 2 bases, and the junction held 3 bases outside the gene matches. Every donor was a healthy person donating bone marrow. Though probably carrying unrecorded immune exposures, donors were nominally healthy at sampling. The PCR ran on 60 Vbeta and 13 Jbeta primers. Produced via immunoSEQ multiplex PCR; TCRdb's table is partial and in-frame only. The sample records some 200,000 clones, roughly four fifths being singletons.

Sequenced: PBMCs. The receptor's source is a boy between 2 and 10 years old in good health and CMV-seronegative. This chain links TRBV9 with TRBJ2-2; 8 bases map to TRBD2. CDR3 DNA sequence: TGTGCCAGCAGCGCGGGGGGGCTAAACACCGGGGAGCTGTTTTTT. Protein: CASSAGGLNTGELFF. Together with reference TRBV9 and TRBJ2-2, the CDR3 gives the full variable domain: DSGVTQTPKHLITATGQRVTLRCSPRSGDLSVYWYQQSLDQGLQFLIQYYNGEERAKGNILERFSAQQFPDLHSELNLSSLELGDSALYFCASSAGGLNTGELFFGEGSRLTVL.